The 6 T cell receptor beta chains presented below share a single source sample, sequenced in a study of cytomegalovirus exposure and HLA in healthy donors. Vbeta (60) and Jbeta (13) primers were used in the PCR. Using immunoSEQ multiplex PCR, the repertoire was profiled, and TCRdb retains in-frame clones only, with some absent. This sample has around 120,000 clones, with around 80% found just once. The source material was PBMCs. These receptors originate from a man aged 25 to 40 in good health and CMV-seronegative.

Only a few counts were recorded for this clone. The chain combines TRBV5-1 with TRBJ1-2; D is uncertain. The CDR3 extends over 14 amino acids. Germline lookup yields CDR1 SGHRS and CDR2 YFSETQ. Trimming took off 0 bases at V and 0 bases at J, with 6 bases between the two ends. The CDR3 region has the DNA TGCGCCAGCAGCTTGGTCGGAGCTAACTATGGCTACACCTTC. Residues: CASSLVGANYGYTF. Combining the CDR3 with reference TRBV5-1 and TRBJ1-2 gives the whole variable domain KAGVTQTPRYLIKTRGQQVTLSCSPISGHRSVSWYQQTPGQGLQFLFEYFSETQRNKGNFPGRFSGRQFSNSRSEMNVSTLELGDSALYLCASSLVGANYGYTFGSGTRLTVV.

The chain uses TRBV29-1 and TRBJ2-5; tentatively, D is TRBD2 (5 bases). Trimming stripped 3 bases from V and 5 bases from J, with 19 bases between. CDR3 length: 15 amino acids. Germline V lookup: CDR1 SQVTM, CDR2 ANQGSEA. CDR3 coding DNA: TGCAGCGTTGATGCTCACCTGAGGGCTGGGGAGACCCAGTACTTC. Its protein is CSVDAHLRAGETQYF.

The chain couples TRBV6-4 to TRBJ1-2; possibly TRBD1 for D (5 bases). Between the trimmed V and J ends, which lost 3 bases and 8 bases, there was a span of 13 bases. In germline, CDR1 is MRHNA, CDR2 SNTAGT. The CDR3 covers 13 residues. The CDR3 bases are TGTGCCAGCAGTGAGGGGGGAACCTACGGCTACACCTTC. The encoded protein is CASSEGGTYGYTF.

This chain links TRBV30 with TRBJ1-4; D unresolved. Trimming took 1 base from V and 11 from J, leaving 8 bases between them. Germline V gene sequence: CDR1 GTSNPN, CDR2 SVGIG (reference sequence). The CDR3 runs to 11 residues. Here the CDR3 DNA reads TGTGCCTGGAGTGGGGCTACTAAACTGTTTTTT. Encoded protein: CAWSGATKLFF.

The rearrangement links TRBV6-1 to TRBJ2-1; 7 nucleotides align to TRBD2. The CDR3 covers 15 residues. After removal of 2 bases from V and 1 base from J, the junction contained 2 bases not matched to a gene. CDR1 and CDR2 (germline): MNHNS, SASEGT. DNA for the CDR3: TGTGCCAGCAGTGAAATCGGGGGGTCCTACAATGAGCAGTTCTTC. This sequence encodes CASSEIGGSYNEQFF.

The CDR3: CASTTERGDQPQHF. CDR3 nucleotides: TGTGCCAGCACCACGGAGCGGGGGGATCAGCCCCAGCATTTT. J is TRBJ1-5 and V is TRBV2; tentative D call: TRBD1 (5 bases). Per the germline V gene, CDR1 is SNHLY and CDR2 is FYNNEI. CDR3 length: 14 residues. Trimming cost V 7 bases and J 5 bases, with 15 bases left between them.